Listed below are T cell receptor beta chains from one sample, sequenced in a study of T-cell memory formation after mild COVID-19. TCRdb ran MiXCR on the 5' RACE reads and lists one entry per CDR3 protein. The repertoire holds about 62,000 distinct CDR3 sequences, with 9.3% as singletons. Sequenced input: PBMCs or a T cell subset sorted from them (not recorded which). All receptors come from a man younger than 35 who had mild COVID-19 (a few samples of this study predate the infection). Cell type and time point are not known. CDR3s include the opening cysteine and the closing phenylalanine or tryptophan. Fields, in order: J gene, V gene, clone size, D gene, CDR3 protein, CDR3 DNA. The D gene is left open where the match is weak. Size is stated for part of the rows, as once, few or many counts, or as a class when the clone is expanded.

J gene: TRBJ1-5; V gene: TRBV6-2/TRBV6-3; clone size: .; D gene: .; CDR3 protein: CASSYPGNQPQHF; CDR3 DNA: TGTGCCAGCAGTTACCCAGGAAATCAGCCCCAGCATTTT
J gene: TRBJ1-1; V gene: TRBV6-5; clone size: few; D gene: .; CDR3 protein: CASTSVGEGTEAFF; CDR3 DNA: TGTGCCAGCACCTCGGTAGGGGAGGGCACTGAAGCTTTCTTT
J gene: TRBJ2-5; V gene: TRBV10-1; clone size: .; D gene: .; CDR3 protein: CASSESIPDGQETQYF; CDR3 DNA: TGCGCCAGCAGTGAGTCGATTCCCGACGGACAAGAGACCCAGTACTTC
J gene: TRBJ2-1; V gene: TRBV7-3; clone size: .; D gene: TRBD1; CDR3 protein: CASSRGQGTYNEQFF; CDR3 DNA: TGTGCCAGCAGCCGGGGACAGGGGACCTACAATGAGCAGTTCTTC
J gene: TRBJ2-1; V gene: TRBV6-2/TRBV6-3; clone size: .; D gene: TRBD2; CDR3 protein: CASSYSRSSGGASEQFF; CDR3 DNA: TGTGCCAGCAGTTACTCGCGGTCTAGCGGGGGGGCCAGTGAGCAGTTCTTC
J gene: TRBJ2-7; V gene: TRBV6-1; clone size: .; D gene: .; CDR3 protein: CASSESRNEQYF; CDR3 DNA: TGTGCCAGCAGTGAATCGAGGAACGAGCAGTACTTC
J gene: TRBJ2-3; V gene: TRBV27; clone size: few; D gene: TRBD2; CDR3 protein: CASRQAGSTDTQYF; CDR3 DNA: TGTGCCAGCAGACAAGCGGGGAGCACAGATACGCAGTATTTT
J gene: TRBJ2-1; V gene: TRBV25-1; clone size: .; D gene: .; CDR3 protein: CASSIQGGDEQFF; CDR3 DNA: TGTGCCAGCAGTATACAGGGCGGGGATGAGCAGTTCTTC
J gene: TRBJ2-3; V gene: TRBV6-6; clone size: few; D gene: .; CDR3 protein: CASTNRGGKDTQYF; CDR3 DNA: TGTGCCAGCACCAACAGGGGGGGCAAAGATACGCAGTATTTT
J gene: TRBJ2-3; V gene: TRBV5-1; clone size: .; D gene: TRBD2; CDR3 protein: CASSLPSGETDTQYF; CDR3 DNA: TGCGCCAGCAGCTTGCCTAGCGGGGAGACAGATACGCAGTATTTT
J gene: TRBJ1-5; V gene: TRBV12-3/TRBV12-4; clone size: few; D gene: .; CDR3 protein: CASSLRGSNQPQHF; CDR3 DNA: TGTGCCAGCAGTTTGAGGGGTAGCAATCAGCCCCAGCATTTT
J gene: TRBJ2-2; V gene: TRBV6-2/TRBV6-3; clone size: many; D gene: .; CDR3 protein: CASSSRPSRLNTGELFF; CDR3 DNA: TGTGCCAGCAGTTCCCGCCCATCTAGACTGAACACCGGGGAGCTGTTTTTT
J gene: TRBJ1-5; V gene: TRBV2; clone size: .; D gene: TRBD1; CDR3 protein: CASRDRGNQPQHF; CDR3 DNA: TGTGCCAGCAGGGACAGGGGCAATCAGCCCCAGCATTTT
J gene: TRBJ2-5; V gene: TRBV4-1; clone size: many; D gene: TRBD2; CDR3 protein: CASSQVRLLAGQETQYF; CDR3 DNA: TGCGCCAGCAGCCAAGTTCGGCTTCTAGCGGGTCAAGAGACCCAGTACTTC
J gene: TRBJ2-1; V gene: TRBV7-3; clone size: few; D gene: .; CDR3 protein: CASSLVGGYNEQFF; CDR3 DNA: TGTGCCAGCAGCTTAGTCGGGGGATACAATGAGCAGTTCTTC
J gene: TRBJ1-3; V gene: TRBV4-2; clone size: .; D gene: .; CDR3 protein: CASSPESASGNTIYF; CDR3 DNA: TGTGCCAGCAGCCCCGAATCGGCCTCTGGAAACACCATATATTTT
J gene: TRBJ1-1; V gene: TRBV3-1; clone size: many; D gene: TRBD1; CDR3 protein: CASSLLQGTEAFF; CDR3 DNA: TGTGCCAGCAGCCTCCTACAGGGGACTGAAGCTTTCTTT
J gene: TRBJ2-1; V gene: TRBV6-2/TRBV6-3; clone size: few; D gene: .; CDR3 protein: CASSTYTGTYNEQFF; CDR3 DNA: TGTGCCAGCAGTACCTACACAGGAACCTACAATGAGCAGTTCTTC
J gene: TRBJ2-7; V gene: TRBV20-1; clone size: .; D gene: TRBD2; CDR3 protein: CSALPTTSGAYEQYF; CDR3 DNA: TGCAGTGCTCTCCCGACTACTAGCGGGGCTTACGAGCAGTACTTC
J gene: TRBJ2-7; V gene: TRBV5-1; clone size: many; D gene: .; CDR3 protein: CASSLDLQVSGLQYF; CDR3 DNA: TGCGCCAGCAGCTTGGACCTCCAAGTCTCAGGGTTGCAGTACTTC
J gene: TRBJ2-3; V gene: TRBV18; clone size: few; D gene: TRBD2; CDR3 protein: CASSPPAGLAGEKNYTDTQYF; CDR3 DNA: TGTGCCAGCTCACCACCGGCGGGACTAGCGGGGGAAAAAAACTACACAGATACGCAGTATTTT
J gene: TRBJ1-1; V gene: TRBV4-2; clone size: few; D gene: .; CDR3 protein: CASSPLGGKDTEAFF; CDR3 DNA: TGTGCCAGCAGCCCCCTGGGGGGCAAAGACACTGAAGCTTTCTTT
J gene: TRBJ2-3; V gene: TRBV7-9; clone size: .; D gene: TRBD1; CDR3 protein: CASSLRGTGGSADTQYF; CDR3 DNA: TGTGCCAGCAGCTTACGAGGGACAGGGGGCAGCGCAGATACGCAGTATTTT
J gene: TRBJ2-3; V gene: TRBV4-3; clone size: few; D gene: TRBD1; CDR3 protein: CASSQGNTGADTQYF; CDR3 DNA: TGCGCCAGCAGCCAAGGAAACACAGGGGCAGATACGCAGTATTTT
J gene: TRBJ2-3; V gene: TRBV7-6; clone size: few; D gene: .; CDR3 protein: CASSLEPSKGTDTQYF; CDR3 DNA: TGTGCCAGCAGCTTAGAGCCCAGCAAGGGTACAGATACGCAGTATTTT
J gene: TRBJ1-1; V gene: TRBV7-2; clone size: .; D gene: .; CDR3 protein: CASSPRERYAEAFF; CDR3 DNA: TGTGCCAGCAGCCCCAGGGAGAGATACGCTGAAGCTTTCTTT
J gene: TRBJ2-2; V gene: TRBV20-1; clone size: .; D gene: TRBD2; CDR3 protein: CSALGGARYTGELFF; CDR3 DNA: TGCAGTGCCCTCGGGGGGGCGCGGTACACCGGGGAGCTGTTTTTT
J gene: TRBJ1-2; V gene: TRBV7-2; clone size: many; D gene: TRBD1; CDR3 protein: CASSRMTGPNYGYTF; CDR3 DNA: TGTGCCAGCAGCCGGATGACAGGGCCTAACTATGGCTACACCTTC
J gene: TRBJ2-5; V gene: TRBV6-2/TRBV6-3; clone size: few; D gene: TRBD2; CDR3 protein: CASSYPSSGQETQYF; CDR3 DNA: TGTGCCAGCAGTTACCCTTCTAGCGGGCAAGAGACCCAGTACTTC
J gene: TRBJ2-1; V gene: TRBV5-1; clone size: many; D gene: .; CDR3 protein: CASSGNLDGEQFF; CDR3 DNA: TGCGCCAGCAGCGGGAACTTAGACGGTGAGCAGTTCTTC
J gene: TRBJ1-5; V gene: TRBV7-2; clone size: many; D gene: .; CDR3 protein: CASSFSRSNQPQHF; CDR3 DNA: TGTGCCAGCAGCTTTTCGCGGTCCAATCAGCCCCAGCATTTT
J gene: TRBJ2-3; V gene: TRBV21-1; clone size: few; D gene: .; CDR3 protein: CASSHRRTNTDTQYF; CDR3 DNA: TGTGCCAGCAGCCACAGGAGAACAAACACAGATACGCAGTATTTT
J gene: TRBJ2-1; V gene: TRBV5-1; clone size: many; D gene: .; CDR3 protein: CASSLTAANNEQFF; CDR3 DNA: TGCGCCAGCAGCTTGACAGCCGCGAACAATGAGCAGTTCTTC
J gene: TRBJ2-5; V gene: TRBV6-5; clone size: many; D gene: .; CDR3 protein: CASSRGGTALETQYF; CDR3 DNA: TGTGCCAGCAGTCGTGGGGGGACGGCCCTCGAGACCCAGTACTTC
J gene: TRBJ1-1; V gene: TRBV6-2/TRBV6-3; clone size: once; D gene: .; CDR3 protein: CASSYGRENTEAFF; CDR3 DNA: TGTGCCAGCAGTTACGGCAGGGAGAACACTGAAGCTTTCTTT
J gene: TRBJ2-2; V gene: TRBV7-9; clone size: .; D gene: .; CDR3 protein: CASSPDITGELFF; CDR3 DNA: TGTGCCAGCAGCCCAGATATCACCGGGGAGCTGTTTTTT
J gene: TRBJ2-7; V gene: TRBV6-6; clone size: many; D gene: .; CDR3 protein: CATTGVTYEQYF; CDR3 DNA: TGTGCCACCACGGGAGTAACCTACGAGCAGTACTTC
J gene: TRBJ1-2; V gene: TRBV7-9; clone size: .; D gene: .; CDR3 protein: CASSMGPGNYGYTF; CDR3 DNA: TGTGCCAGCAGTATGGGGCCCGGAAACTATGGCTACACCTTC
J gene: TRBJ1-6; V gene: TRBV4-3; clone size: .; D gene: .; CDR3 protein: CASSQDLLGLNSPLHF; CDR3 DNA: TGCGCCAGCAGCCAAGATCTTCTCGGCCTGAATTCACCCCTCCACTTT
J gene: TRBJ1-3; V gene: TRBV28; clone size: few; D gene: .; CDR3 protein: CASSSHPTGMTGNTIYF; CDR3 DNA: TGTGCCAGCAGTTCCCACCCGACAGGAATGACTGGAAACACCATATATTTT
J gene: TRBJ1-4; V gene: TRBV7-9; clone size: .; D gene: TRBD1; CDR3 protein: CASSFPGTGGEKLFF; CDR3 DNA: TGTGCCAGCAGCTTTCCCGGGACAGGGGGCGAAAAACTGTTTTTT
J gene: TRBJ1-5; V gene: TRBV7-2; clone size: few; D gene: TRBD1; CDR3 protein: CASSRQGQPQHF; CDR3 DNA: TGTGCCAGCAGCAGACAGGGTCAGCCCCAGCATTTT
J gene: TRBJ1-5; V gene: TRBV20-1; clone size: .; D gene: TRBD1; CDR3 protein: CSARDPGSRGDQPQHF; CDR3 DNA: TGCAGTGCTAGAGATCCCGGGTCCAGGGGGGATCAGCCCCAGCATTTT
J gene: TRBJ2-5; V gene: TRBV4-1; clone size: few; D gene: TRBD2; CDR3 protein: CASSQYQTSTQETQYF; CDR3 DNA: TGCGCCAGCAGCCAATACCAGACTAGCACTCAAGAGACCCAGTACTTC
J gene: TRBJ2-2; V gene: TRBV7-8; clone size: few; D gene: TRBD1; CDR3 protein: CASSVGQGQGTGELFF; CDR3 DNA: TGTGCCAGCAGCGTAGGACAGGGCCAGGGCACCGGGGAGCTGTTTTTT
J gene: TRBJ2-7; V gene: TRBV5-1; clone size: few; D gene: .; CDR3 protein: CASSSGLSYEQYF; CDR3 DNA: TGCGCCAGCAGCTCCGGATTGTCCTACGAGCAGTACTTC